This T cell receptor (beta chain) appears in the sequencing data of a study of CD8+ T cells in alopecia areata. Once RNA had been extracted, it was reverse transcribed into cDNA to act as the sequencing template. Assay: immunoSEQ multiplex PCR; the TCRdb copy retains only in-frame clones and omits some. In the table there are some 130,000 clones, roughly three fifths of which are singletons. V lost 3 bases, J lost 8 bases, and 16 bases lay in between. In germline, CDR1 is SGHAT, CDR2 FQNNGV. The CDR3 has 14 residues. The V and J genes are TRBV11-2 and TRBJ1-2, with a possible D match to TRBD1 (6 bases). The material was CD4+ T cells sorted from blood, obtained at week 0. The receptor was isolated from a human donor with alopecia areata. The CDR3 reads CASSFSGAGRGYTF. DNA for the CDR3: TGTGCCAGCAGCTTTTCAGGGGCGGGCCGAGGCTACACCTTC.